This TCR beta chain stems from a study of cytomegalovirus exposure and HLA in healthy donors. The study's findings and limits: Across donors, most TCRs were seen rarely, yet some public ones were widespread. Later analysis revealed greater clonal expansion in HLA-associated TCR beta chains than in equally common others. Several of the most significant clusters were apparently associated with common viral pathogens in a later analysis. By a later analysis, the bulk of CMV-associated TCR beta chains appeared HLA-restricted.

Primers: 60 Vbeta forward and 13 Jbeta reverse. Clones were read by immunoSEQ multiplex PCR, and TCRdb kept only the in-frame ones, dropping some. Of approximately 170,000 clones listed, about 77% were seen once; the top ten hold about 9.7%. V lost 4 bases to trimming and J lost 2 bases, with 11 bases between them. The CDR3 has 14 amino acids. Germline CDR1 is MNHNS and CDR2 is SASEGT. This clone was observed a few times. Its antigen is as yet unknown. The sequence came from a man younger than 35 in good health and CMV-seropositive. The sequenced sample consisted of PBMCs. The V gene is TRBV6-1, the J gene TRBJ1-2; TRBD1 is a possible D gene (6 bases). The CDR3 reads CASSGGQRNYGYTF. DNA for the CDR3: TGTGCCAGCAGTGGGGGACAACGGAACTATGGCTACACCTTC.